This TCR beta chain comes out of a study of blood T cell repertoires in COVID-19. Study summary: The United States, Italy and Spain were the sources of the acute and convalescent COVID-19 samples. T cells, B-cell-depleted T cells, or PBMCs supplied cDNA or gDNA.

The CDR3 has 13 amino acids. The ends were cut back, 7 bases at V and 2 bases at J, with 13 bases in the middle. Germline CDR1 and CDR2: SQVTM and ANQGSEA. As processed by the authors: Amplification of reference gene primers was used by the study to estimate nucleated cell counts. Data came from immunoSEQ multiplex PCR; TCRdb stores just in-frame clones and leaves some out. D and trimming were read from the DNA, whereas the V and J calls and clone size are those reported in that table. This table holds about 140,000 clones, around 83% found once. This clone was counted at least ten times. The V gene is TRBV29-1, the J gene TRBJ2-3; possible D gene TRBD1, 6 bases. This receptor was obtained from a woman aged 80 or older with acute or convalescent COVID-19. Sequenced: peripheral blood. The CDR3 nucleotides read TGCAGCGCCCAGAGGGGGAACACAGATACGCAGTATTTT. Residues: CSAQRGNTDTQYF.